The 7 T cell receptor beta chains below come from one sample, sequenced in a study of regulatory T cells in long-lasting Graves disease. Assembly of TCR beta libraries relied on iRepertoire HTBI primers together with Arm-PCR of CDR3 regions. TCRdb recomputed calls from the multiplex PCR reads with MiXCR, one row per CDR3 protein. The repertoire includes about 460,000 distinct CDR3 sequences, less than 15% of them detected once, and 17% sits in the top ten. The time point here: newly diagnosed GD, antithyroid drugs for less than 3 months. Extracted RNA from PBMCs served as the source of the TCR library. These same data were also listed under a study on T cells in Graves' hyperthyroidism and ophthalmopathy.

Source: peripheral blood mononuclear cells (PBMCs), taken at new diagnosis, from a patient treated with antithyroid drugs. These receptors were collected from a woman aged 45-60 years with Graves disease.

This clonotype has just a few counts. The chain is built from TRBV6-1 and TRBJ2-3; 7 nucleotides align to TRBD2. Germline values: CDR1 MNHNS, CDR2 SASEGT. V shed 7 bases and J 1 base; nucleotides not matched to a gene: 5. CDR3 length equals 14 residues. The chain's CDR3 is CASKVAGGTDTQYF. The CDR3 DNA reads TGTGCCAGCAAGGTTGCGGGAGGCACAGATACGCAGTATTTT.

This clonotype was seen many times. The rearrangement uses TRBV28 and TRBJ2-1; D is undetermined. Deletions cut 5 bases from V and 6 bases from J, with 17 bases between. Germline CDR1 reads MDHEN; CDR2 reads SYDVKM. The CDR3 length is 15 residues. The CDR3 reads CASSPFTFVINEQFF. CDR3 nucleotide sequence: TGTGCCAGCAGTCCATTTACCTTCGTGATCAATGAGCAGTTCTTC. Full variable domain (outside the CDR3, taken from reference TRBV28 and TRBJ2-1): DVKVTQSSRYLVKRTGEKVFLECVQDMDHENMFWYRQDPGLGLRLIYFSYDVKMKEKGDIPEGYSVSREKKERFSLILESASTNQTSMYLCASSPFTFVINEQFFGPGTRLTVL.

This clonotype was observed at least ten times. This chain links TRBV30 with TRBJ2-1, with D perhaps TRBD2 (5 bases). Germline V CDR1 and CDR2: GTSNPN, SVGIG (reference sequence). V gave up 5 bases and J gave up 9 bases, with 17 bases separating them. This CDR3 spans 13 amino acids. CDR3 coding DNA: TGTGCCTGGGACCGAGGGTCTTTGGGTGAGCAGTTCTTC. The encoded protein is CAWDRGSLGEQFF.

The chain couples TRBV20-1 to TRBJ2-3; D is uncertain. Germline V gene sequence: CDR1 DFQATT, CDR2 SNEGSKA (reference sequence). Trimming removed 6 bases from V and 2 bases from J, with 18 bases in between. The CDR3 is made up of 15 amino acids. CDR3 protein: CSARRYRRPTDTQYF. CDR3 nucleotide sequence: TGCAGTGCAAGGAGATACAGAAGACCCACAGATACGCAGTATTTT.

As regards this clonotype: This may stem from a read error, because a much larger clone lies one nucleotide away. The genes are TRBV7-6 and TRBJ1-1, with TRBD1 identical over 7 bases. This CDR3 region has 16 residues. Germline trimming cut 1 base from V and 1 base from J; bases unmatched to any gene: 6. CDR1 and CDR2 from the germline V gene are SGHVS and FNYEAQ. CDR3 bases: TGTGCCAGCAGCTTAGGGAGGGGGCGTTCGAACACTGAAGCTTTCTTT. It yields the protein CASSLGRGRSNTEAFF.

The chain joins TRBV30 to TRBJ1-3; 7 bases agree with TRBD1. CDR1 and CDR2 (germline): GTSNPN, SVGIG (reference sequence). The CDR3 length is 15 residues. Trimming cost V 2 bases and J 4 bases; bases outside gene matches: 8. CDR3 coding DNA: TGTGCCTGGAGTCAGACAGGGACATCGGGAAACACCATATATTTT. This gives the protein CAWSQTGTSGNTIYF.

This clonotype was observed a handful of times. V usage is TRBV27 and J usage is TRBJ2-2; D uncertain. This CDR3 is built from 18 residues. V lost 3 bases to trimming and J lost 0 bases, with 17 bases between them. The germline CDR1 and CDR2 sequences are MNHEY and SMNVEV (reference sequence). The CDR3 region has the DNA TGTGCCAGCAGTTTGGATTTCTTGAACTCGCCGAACACCGGGGAGCTGTTTTTT. Protein: CASSLDFLNSPNTGELFF.